This record concerns one T cell receptor (beta chain) sequence. This clonotype was counted ten times or more. Its cognate antigen has yet to be identified. Base qualities are not recorded, but no much larger clone differs from it by a single base. The data stem from a study of regulatory T cells in long-lasting Graves disease (dated by TCRdb to the early 2020s). General notes on the study: Persistent Graves' disease meant more than 5 years of antithyroid drug treatment with TSH receptor autoantibodies that stayed positive. In the clinical cohort, patients with persistent Graves' disease had used antithyroid drugs for an average of around 9.9 years. The study was conducted in China and was registered as a clinical trial. A total of 33 samples underwent TCR sequencing, from about 13 patients with persistent Graves' disease and approximately 20 patients with newly diagnosed Graves' disease. Patients with persistent Graves' disease were compared with patients with newly diagnosed Graves' disease using TCR sequencing and RNA sequencing of peripheral blood. General study outcomes and caveats: Sequencing and analysis were limited to the TCR beta chain. As a limitation, the authors acknowledged that the small sample size may reduce accuracy. Peripheral blood alone was examined, since thyroid tissue, which constituted the primary lesion, could not be accessed. More public clonotypes were shared among persistent patients (under 3,000) than among newly diagnosed patients (more than 900). Compared with newly diagnosed patients, persistent Graves' disease patients had lower TCR Shannon entropy and fewer highly expanded clones, which suggests clonal expansion.

Per the publication, the time point label means: persistent/refractory GD, antithyroid drugs over 5 years with positive TRAb. For both TCR sequencing and RNA sequencing, RNA was extracted from PBMCs in TRIzol. The diagnosis of Graves' disease followed American Thyroid Association guidelines. Recruitment of patients was carried out at an endocrinology department in Xi'an, China. From each patient, approximately 9.9 milliliters of peripheral blood was collected into an EDTA anticoagulant tube. Ficoll Paque Plus density gradient separation was used to isolate PBMCs, and no additional T cell sorting was done. An Agilent 2100 Bioanalyzer and agarose gel were used to assess RNA quality, and a NanoDrop 2000 was used to measure RNA concentration. The library came from multiplex PCR. TCRdb lists the instrument as Illumina HiSeq 4000. To build TCR beta libraries, CDR3 regions were amplified by Arm-PCR using iRepertoire HTBI primers. Before sequencing, the PCR products underwent gel purification. Concerning the study's data processing: Gene usage analysis of CDR3 amino acid clonotypes used the roughly 60 TRBV and 14 to 15 TRBJ segments found across samples. Filtered high-quality paired reads were merged into contigs using COPE and FqMerger. BLAST was used to align contigs to the IMGT TRBV, TRBD and TRBJ reference genes, and CDR3 was defined following IMGT. Any clonotype with a frequency above 0.1% was counted as a highly expanded clone. Shannon entropy served as the measure of repertoire diversity, while the Gini coefficient captured V-J evenness. A clonotype was considered public if more than one individual shared it. TCRdb redid the processing of the public reads, applying fastp at Q25 and MiXCR, and retained in-frame beta chains. Each entry merges the rows of one CDR3 protein and shows their most common DNA and genes. The V and J calls were not made by the authors but by TCRdb's processing. In all, the sample holds a few hundred thousand distinct CDR3 sequences, and roughly 20% of those were seen once. The top ten constitute 28% of the sample.

The sample here was peripheral blood mononuclear cells (PBMCs), taken when the disease was refractory, from a patient treated with antithyroid drugs. This receptor was obtained from a woman between 35 and 50 years old with Graves disease. Donor details come from another sample of the same person, matched by shared clones.

The DNA is TGTGCCAGCAGCCCGGGACAGGCTCACTCCTATGGCTACACCTTC. Translated, this gives CASSPGQAHSYGYTF. Rearrangement joined TRBV28 to TRBJ1-2, and TRBD1 matches 8 of the central bases. Trimming takes 6 bases off V and 4 bases off J; junction bases not matched to a gene: 10. The germline V gene provides CDR1 MDHEN and CDR2 SYDVKM. Counted from cysteine to phenylalanine, this CDR3 has 15 amino acids. Only the CDR3 DNA is retained, 45 bases long and in frame from the first base.